The rows below give T cell receptor beta chains drawn from one sample of a study of cytomegalovirus exposure and HLA in healthy donors. Measured with immunoSEQ multiplex PCR; TCRdb has only the in-frame clones, and not every one. The profile covers fewer than 200,000 clones, with roughly 82% appearing a single time and approximately 12% taken by the ten largest. The sequencing sample was made of PBMCs. The receptors stem from a middle-aged man in good health and CMV-seropositive. The CDR3 runs from the conserved cysteine through the conserved F or W. D genes are given only for firm matches. For some rows the clone size is stated as once, few or many, or as a class when expanded; others skip it.

J | V | D | size | CDR3 | DNA
TRBJ1-1 | TRBV6-5 | TRBD1 | - | CASSYHWQGDTEAFF | TGTGCCAGCAGTTACCATTGGCAGGGGGACACTGAAGCTTTCTTT
TRBJ2-1 | TRBV30 | - | - | CAWSVHTGYNEQFF | TGTGCCTGGAGTGTCCATACAGGGTACAATGAGCAGTTCTTC
TRBJ2-7 | TRBV5-6 | - | - | CASSFSQGHSYEQYF | TGTGCCAGCAGCTTTTCGCAGGGGCACTCCTACGAGCAGTACTTC
TRBJ2-7 | TRBV7-9 | TRBD2 | - | CASSLGGGRVSYEQYF | TGTGCCAGCAGCTTAGGCGGGGGGCGCGTCTCCTACGAGCAGTACTTC
TRBJ2-3 | TRBV5-1 | TRBD2 | - | CASSLGLLAGESDTQYF | TGCGCCAGCAGCTTGGGTTTGTTAGCGGGAGAATCGGATACGCAGTATTTT
TRBJ2-3 | TRBV2 | TRBD2 | - | CASRLRTSGTTDTQYF | TGTGCCAGCAGACTCAGGACTAGCGGTACCACAGATACGCAGTATTTT
TRBJ2-1 | TRBV6-6 | TRBD2 | - | CASRAHGTSGDNEQFF | TGTGCCAGCAGGGCCCACGGGACTAGCGGGGACAATGAGCAGTTCTTC
TRBJ2-2 | TRBV7-3 | TRBD1 | - | CASSSSGGNTGELFF | TGTGCCAGCAGCTCCTCAGGGGGGAACACCGGGGAGCTGTTTTTT
TRBJ1-1 | TRBV29-1 | TRBD1 | - | CSVEGDRGDTEAFF | TGCAGCGTTGAAGGTGACAGGGGGGACACTGAAGCTTTCTTT
TRBJ2-1 | TRBV19 | TRBD2 | - | CASSPMAGAFYNEQFF | TGTGCCAGTAGTCCGATGGCGGGAGCCTTCTACAATGAGCAGTTCTTC
TRBJ2-7 | TRBV4-3 | - | - | CASSSGTFSYEQYF | TGCGCCAGCAGCTCTGGGACTTTCTCCTACGAGCAGTACTTC
TRBJ2-5 | TRBV19 | - | - | CASSIVAEGETQYF | TGTGCCAGTAGTATAGTGGCAGAGGGAGAGACCCAGTACTTC
TRBJ2-7 | TRBV4-3 | TRBD2 | - | CASSLKREGGYEQYF | TGCGCCAGCAGCCTCAAACGGGAGGGAGGTTACGAGCAGTACTTC
TRBJ1-1 | TRBV30 | - | once | CAWTASATGTEAFF | TGTGCCTGGACCGCTTCGGCGACGGGAACTGAAGCTTTCTTT
TRBJ2-3 | TRBV9 | - | few | CASSVAQGEVDTQYF | TGTGCCAGCAGCGTAGCGCAGGGGGAGGTGGATACGCAGTATTTT
TRBJ2-5 | TRBV5-6 | TRBD1 | - | CASRTGATSQETQYF | TGTGCCAGCCGGACAGGGGCGACGTCCCAAGAGACCCAGTACTTC
TRBJ2-7 | TRBV28 | - | - | CASSQAGVGEQYF | TGTGCCAGCAGCCAAGCAGGGGTTGGGGAGCAGTACTTC
TRBJ2-7 | TRBV19 | TRBD1 | once | CASSTGTGGLYEQYF | TGTGCCAGTAGTACAGGGACAGGGGGGCTCTACGAGCAGTACTTC
TRBJ2-5 | TRBV29-1 | - | - | CSGLRQETQYF | TGCAGCGGGCTGAGGCAAGAGACCCAGTACTTC
TRBJ1-2 | TRBV30 | - | - | CAWRQGIFYGYTF | TGTGCCTGGCGCCAGGGGATATTCTATGGCTACACCTTC
TRBJ2-2 | TRBV7-3 | TRBD1 | once | CASSRGQRTGELFF | TGTGCCAGCAGCCGGGGACAGCGGACCGGGGAGCTGTTTTTT
TRBJ2-2 | TRBV5-1 | - | - | CASSQERVFGELFF | TGCGCCAGCAGCCAGGAGAGGGTCTTCGGGGAGCTGTTTTTT
TRBJ2-7 | TRBV28 | TRBD2 | once | CASSVARAGGYEQYF | TGTGCCAGCAGTGTAGCGAGAGCGGGAGGATACGAGCAGTACTTC
TRBJ1-5 | TRBV7-2 | - | few | CASSLVGGDNQPQHF | TGTGCCAGCAGCTTAGTCGGAGGGGATAATCAGCCCCAGCATTTT
TRBJ1-5 | TRBV30 | - | - | CAWNRDNQPQHF | TGTGCCTGGAACAGGGACAATCAGCCCCAGCATTTT
TRBJ2-7 | TRBV7-9 | - | - | CASSQRVHEQYF | TGTGCCAGCAGCCAGAGGGTCCACGAGCAGTACTTC
TRBJ2-3 | TRBV5-1 | TRBD2 | - | CASSLGGSSGSTDTQYF | TGCGCCAGCAGCTTGGGTGGGTCTAGCGGTAGCACAGATACGCAGTATTTT
TRBJ1-1 | TRBV6-1 | - | - | CASVIMNTEAFF | TGTGCCAGCGTAATAATGAACACTGAAGCTTTCTTT
TRBJ2-5 | TRBV6-6 | - | - | CASRSTGDTGGTQYF | TGTGCCAGCAGGTCCACAGGAGACACGGGTGGGACCCAGTACTTC
TRBJ2-7 | TRBV16 | TRBD1 | - | CASSQGQGFYEQYF | TGTGCCAGCAGCCAAGGACAGGGGTTCTACGAGCAGTACTTC
TRBJ2-7 | TRBV2 | TRBD2 | few | CASSILAGVYEQYF | TGTGCCAGCAGTATACTAGCGGGAGTTTACGAGCAGTACTTC
TRBJ2-7 | TRBV20-1 | - | - | CSALTSYEQYF | TGCAGTGCTTTAACTTCTTACGAGCAGTACTTC
TRBJ2-3 | TRBV11-3 | TRBD2 | - | CASSLGTSGDTDTQYF | TGTGCCAGCAGCTTAGGGACTAGCGGGGACACAGATACGCAGTATTTT
TRBJ1-5 | TRBV2 | - | - | CASSGAGGGNQPQHF | TGTGCCAGCAGTGGGGCGGGGGGTGGCAATCAGCCCCAGCATTTT
TRBJ2-1 | TRBV11-3 | - | - | CASSQDFGTENEQFF | TGTGCCAGCAGCCAAGATTTTGGCACCGAAAATGAGCAGTTCTTC
TRBJ2-2 | TRBV4-3 | TRBD2 | - | CASSQDLAGGITGELFF | TGCGCCAGCAGCCAAGATCTAGCGGGAGGTATCACCGGGGAGCTGTTTTTT
TRBJ2-3 | TRBV5-1 | - | - | CASSLGGPVTDTQYF | TGCGCCAGCAGCTTGGGCGGGCCAGTAACAGATACGCAGTATTTT
TRBJ2-7 | TRBV2 | TRBD2 | - | CASSEGAGGWNEQYF | TGTGCCAGCAGTGAAGGAGCGGGAGGTTGGAACGAGCAGTACTTC
TRBJ2-2 | TRBV9 | - | - | CASSREPGELFF | TGTGCCAGCAGCCGGGAGCCCGGGGAGCTGTTTTTT
TRBJ2-2 | TRBV4-3 | TRBD2 | - | CASSQDPSGGTYTGELFF | TGCGCCAGCAGCCAAGATCCTAGCGGGGGGACTTACACCGGGGAGCTGTTTTTT
TRBJ2-5 | TRBV18 | - | - | CASSPQGQETQYF | TGTGCCAGCTCACCTCAGGGTCAAGAGACCCAGTACTTC
TRBJ2-4 | TRBV5-6 | TRBD1 | - | CASSKTGGLAKNIQYF | TGTGCCAGCAGTAAGACAGGGGGCCTCGCCAAAAACATTCAGTACTTC
TRBJ2-3 | TRBV7-8 | TRBD1 | - | CASSPQTGVGADTQYF | TGTGCCAGCAGCCCGCAGACAGGGGTAGGCGCAGATACGCAGTATTTT
TRBJ2-5 | TRBV5-1 | TRBD2 | - | CASSLTSGDQETQYF | TGCGCCAGCAGCTTGACTAGCGGGGATCAAGAGACCCAGTACTTC
TRBJ2-3 | TRBV7-2 | - | - | CASSQQDTQYF | TGTGCCAGCAGCCAACAAGATACGCAGTATTTT
TRBJ1-5 | TRBV19 | - | - | CASTSLESQPQHF | TGTGCCAGTACCTCCTTGGAGTCTCAGCCCCAGCATTTT
TRBJ1-1 | TRBV5-4 | - | once | CASSLADSMNTEAFF | TGTGCCAGCAGCTTAGCGGATAGCATGAACACTGAAGCTTTCTTT
TRBJ2-1 | TRBV5-1 | TRBD1 | - | CASSLGAGTGNYNEQFF | TGCGCCAGCAGCTTGGGAGCCGGGACAGGGAATTACAATGAGCAGTTCTTC